In this sample, the clone carrying this TCR beta chain turned up many times. Its specificity is unknown. The data stem from a study of T cell repertoires in cytomegalovirus infection. Study context: Both recently identified HLA-C-restricted and well-studied HLA-B-restricted CMV epitopes were used in the study. Findings and caveats of the study: Totalled public TCR beta family frequency picked out people who carried CMV plus the relevant HLA.

TCRdb ran MiXCR on the reads and lists one entry per CDR3 protein. The data contain about 700,000 distinct CDR3 sequences, around a third of them singletons. Germline CDR1 is SGHTA and CDR2 is FQGNSA. The CDR3 spans 16 residues. With 4 bases removed from V and 0 bases from J, the gap between germline ends came to 13 bases. The chain joins TRBV7-2 to TRBJ1-3; D possibly corresponds to TRBD1 (6 bases). Here the sequenced sample was cultured PBMCs, taken from culture after CMV antigen stimulation. This TCR derives from a human donor in good health (CMV status not recorded). Some clones in this sample may be carry-over from other donors' samples. For the CDR3, the DNA is TGTGCCAGCAGCTATACGGACAGTTACTCTGGAAACACCATATATTTT. The encoded protein is CASSYTDSYSGNTIYF. Using reference TRBV7-2 and TRBJ1-3 for the parts outside the CDR3, the full variable domain is GAGVSQSPSNKVTEKGKDVELRCDPISGHTALYWYRQSLGQGLEFLIYFQGNSAPDKSGLPSDRFSAERTGGSVSTLTIQRTQQEDSAVYLCASSYTDSYSGNTIYFGEGSWLTVV.